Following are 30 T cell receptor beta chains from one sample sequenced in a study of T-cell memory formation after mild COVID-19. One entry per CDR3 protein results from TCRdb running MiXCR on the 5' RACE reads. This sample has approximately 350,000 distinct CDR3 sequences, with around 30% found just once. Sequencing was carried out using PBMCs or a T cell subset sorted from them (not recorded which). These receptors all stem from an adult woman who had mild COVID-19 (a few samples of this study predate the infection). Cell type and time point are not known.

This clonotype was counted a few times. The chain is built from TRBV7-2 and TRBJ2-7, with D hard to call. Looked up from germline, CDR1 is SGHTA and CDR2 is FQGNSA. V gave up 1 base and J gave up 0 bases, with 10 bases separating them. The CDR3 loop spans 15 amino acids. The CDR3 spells CASSLEVGGSYEQYF. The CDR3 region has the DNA TGTGCCAGCAGCTTAGAAGTCGGTGGCTCCTACGAGCAGTACTTC.

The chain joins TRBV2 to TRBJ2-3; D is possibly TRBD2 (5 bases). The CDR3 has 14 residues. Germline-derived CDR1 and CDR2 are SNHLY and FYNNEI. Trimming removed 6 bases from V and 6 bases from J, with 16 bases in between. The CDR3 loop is CASSYRGGRDTQYF. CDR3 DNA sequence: TGTGCCAGCAGCTACCGCGGAGGCAGGGATACGCAGTATTTT. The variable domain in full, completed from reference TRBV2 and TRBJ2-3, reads EPEVTQTPSHQVTQMGQEVILRCVPISNHLYFYWYRQILGQKVEFLVSFYNNEISEKSEIFDDQFSVERPDGSNFTLKIRSTKLEDSAMYFCASSYRGGRDTQYFGPGTRLTVL.

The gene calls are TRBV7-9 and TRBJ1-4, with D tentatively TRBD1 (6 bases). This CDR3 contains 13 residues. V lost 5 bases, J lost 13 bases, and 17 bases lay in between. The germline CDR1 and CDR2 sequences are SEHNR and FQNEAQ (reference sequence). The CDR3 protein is CASSPFTGPTLFF. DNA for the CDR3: TGTGCCAGCAGCCCATTTACAGGGCCCACACTGTTTTTT.

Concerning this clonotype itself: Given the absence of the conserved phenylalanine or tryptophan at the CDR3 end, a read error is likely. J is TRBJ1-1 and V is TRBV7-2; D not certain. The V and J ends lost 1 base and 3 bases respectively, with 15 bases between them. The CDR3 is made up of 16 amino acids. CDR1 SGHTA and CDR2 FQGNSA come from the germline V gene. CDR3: CASSLGFGQAYTEAFL. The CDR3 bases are TGTGCCAGCAGCTTAGGTTTTGGGCAGGCCTACACTGAAGCTTTCCTT.

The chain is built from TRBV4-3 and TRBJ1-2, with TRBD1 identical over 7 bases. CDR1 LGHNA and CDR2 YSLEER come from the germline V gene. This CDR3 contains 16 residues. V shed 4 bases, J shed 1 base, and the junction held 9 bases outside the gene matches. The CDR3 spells CASSPDRVGSNYGYTF. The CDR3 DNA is TGCGCCAGCAGCCCCGACAGGGTCGGGAGTAACTATGGCTACACCTTC.

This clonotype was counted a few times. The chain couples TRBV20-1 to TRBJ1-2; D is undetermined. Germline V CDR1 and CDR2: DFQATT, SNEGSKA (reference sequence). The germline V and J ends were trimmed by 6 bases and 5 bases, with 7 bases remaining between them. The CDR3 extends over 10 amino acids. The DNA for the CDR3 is TGCAGTGCGGAGAATTATGGCTACACCTTC. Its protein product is CSAENYGYTF.

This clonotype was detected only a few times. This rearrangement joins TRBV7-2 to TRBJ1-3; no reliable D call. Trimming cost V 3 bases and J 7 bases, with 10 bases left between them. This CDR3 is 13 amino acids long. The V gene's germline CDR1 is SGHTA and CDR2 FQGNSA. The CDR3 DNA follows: TGTGCCAGCAGCTTTGAAGGCCTGAACACCATATATTTT. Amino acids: CASSFEGLNTIYF.

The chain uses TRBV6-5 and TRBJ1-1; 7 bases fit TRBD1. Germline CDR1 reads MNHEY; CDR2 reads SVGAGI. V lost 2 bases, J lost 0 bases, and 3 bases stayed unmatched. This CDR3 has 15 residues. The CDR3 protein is CASSYGTGVNTEAFF. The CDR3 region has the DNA TGTGCCAGCAGTTACGGTACAGGGGTGAACACTGAAGCTTTCTTT.

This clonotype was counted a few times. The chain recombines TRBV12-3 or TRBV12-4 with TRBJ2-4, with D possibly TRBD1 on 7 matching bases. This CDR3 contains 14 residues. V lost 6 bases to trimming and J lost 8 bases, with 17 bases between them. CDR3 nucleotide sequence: TGTGCCAGCAGGATGGCAGGGGGGTCGGACATTCAGTACTTC. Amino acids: CASRMAGGSDIQYF.

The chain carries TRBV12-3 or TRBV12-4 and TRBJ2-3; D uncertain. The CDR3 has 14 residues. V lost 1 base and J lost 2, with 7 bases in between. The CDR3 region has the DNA TGTGCCAGCAGTTTAGGGCGGAACACAGATACGCAGTATTTT. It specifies CASSLGRNTDTQYF.

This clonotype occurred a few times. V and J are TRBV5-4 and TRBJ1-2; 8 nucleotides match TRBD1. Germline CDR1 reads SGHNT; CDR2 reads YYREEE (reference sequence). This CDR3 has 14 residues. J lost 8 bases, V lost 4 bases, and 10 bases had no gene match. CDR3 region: CASSIGTGKRGYTF. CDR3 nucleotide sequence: TGTGCCAGCAGCATAGGGACAGGCAAGAGGGGCTACACCTTC. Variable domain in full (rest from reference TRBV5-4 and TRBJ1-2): ETGVTQSPTHLIKTRGQQVTLRCSSQSGHNTVSWYQQALGQGPQFIFQYYREEENGRGNFPPRFSGLQFPNYSSELNVNALELDDSALYLCASSIGTGKRGYTFGSGTRLTVV.

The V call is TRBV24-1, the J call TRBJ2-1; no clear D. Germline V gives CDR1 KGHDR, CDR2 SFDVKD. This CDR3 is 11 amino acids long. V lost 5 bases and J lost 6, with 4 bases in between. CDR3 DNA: TGTGCCACCAGTGCAACCAATGAGCAGTTCTTC. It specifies CATSATNEQFF.

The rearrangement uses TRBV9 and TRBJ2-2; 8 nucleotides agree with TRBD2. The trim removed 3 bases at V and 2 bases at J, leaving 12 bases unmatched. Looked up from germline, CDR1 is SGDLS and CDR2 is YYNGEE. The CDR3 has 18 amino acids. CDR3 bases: TGTGCCAGCAGCGCCCTGGGACTAGTATTCGAAAACACCGGGGAGCTGTTTTTT. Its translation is CASSALGLVFENTGELFF. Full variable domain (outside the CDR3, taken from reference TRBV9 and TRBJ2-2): DSGVTQTPKHLITATGQRVTLRCSPRSGDLSVYWYQQSLDQGLQFLIQYYNGEERAKGNILERFSAQQFPDLHSELNLSSLELGDSALYFCASSALGLVFENTGELFFGEGSRLTVL.

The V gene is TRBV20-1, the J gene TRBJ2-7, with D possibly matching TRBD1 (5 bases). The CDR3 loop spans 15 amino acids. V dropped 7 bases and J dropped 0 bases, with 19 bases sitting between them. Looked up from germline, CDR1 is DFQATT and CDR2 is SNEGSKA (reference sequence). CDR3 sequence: CSGMARGRSSYEQYF. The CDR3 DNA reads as TGCAGTGGTATGGCAAGGGGCCGGAGCTCCTACGAGCAGTACTTC.

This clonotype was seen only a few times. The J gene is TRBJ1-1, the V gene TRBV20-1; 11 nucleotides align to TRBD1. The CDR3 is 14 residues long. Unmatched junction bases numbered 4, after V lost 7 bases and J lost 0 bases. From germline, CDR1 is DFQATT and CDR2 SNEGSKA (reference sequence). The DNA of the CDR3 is TGCAGTGTATGGACAGGGGGCTTGAACACTGAAGCTTTCTTT. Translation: CSVWTGGLNTEAFF.

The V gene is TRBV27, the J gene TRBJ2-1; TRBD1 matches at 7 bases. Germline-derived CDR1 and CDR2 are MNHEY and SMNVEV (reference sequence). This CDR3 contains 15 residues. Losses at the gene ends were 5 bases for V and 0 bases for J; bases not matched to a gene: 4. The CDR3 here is CASSRRQGSYNEQFF. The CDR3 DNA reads TGTGCCAGCAGTCGTCGACAGGGCTCCTACAATGAGCAGTTCTTC.

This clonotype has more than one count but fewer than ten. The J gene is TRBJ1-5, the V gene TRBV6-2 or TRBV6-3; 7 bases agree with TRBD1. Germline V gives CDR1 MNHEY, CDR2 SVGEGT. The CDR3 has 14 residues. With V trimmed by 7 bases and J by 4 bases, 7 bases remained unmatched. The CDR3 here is CASTLTGWNQPQHF. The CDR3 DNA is TGTGCCAGCACCTTGACAGGGTGGAATCAGCCCCAGCATTTT.

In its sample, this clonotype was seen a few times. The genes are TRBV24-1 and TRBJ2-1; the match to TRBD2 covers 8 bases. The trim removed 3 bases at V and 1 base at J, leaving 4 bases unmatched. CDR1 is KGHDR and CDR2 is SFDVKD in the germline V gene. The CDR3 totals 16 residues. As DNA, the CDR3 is TGTGCCACCAGTGATCAAAGCGGGAGATCCTACAATGAGCAGTTCTTC. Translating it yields CATSDQSGRSYNEQFF.

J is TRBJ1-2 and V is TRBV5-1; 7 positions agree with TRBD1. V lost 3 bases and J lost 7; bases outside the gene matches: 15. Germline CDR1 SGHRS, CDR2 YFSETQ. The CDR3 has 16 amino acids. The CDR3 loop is CASSSQPQTGHGGYTF. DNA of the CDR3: TGCGCCAGCAGCTCCCAACCCCAGACAGGGCACGGTGGCTACACCTTC. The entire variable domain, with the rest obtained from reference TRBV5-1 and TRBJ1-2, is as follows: KAGVTQTPRYLIKTRGQQVTLSCSPISGHRSVSWYQQTPGQGLQFLFEYFSETQRNKGNFPGRFSGRQFSNSRSEMNVSTLELGDSALYLCASSSQPQTGHGGYTFGSGTRLTVV.

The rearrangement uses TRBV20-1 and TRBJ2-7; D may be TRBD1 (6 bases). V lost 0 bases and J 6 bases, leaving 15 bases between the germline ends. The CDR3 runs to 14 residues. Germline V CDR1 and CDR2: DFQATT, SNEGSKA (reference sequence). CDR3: CSAREAGEYLEQYF. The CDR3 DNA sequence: TGCAGTGCTAGAGAGGCAGGGGAATACCTCGAGCAGTACTTC.

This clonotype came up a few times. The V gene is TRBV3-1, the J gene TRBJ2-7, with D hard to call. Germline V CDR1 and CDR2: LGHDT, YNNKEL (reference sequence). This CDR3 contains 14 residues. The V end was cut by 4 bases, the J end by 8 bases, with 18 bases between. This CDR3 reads CASSPLRVRNKQYF. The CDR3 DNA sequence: TGTGCCAGCAGCCCCCTCCGGGTCCGGAATAAGCAGTACTTC.

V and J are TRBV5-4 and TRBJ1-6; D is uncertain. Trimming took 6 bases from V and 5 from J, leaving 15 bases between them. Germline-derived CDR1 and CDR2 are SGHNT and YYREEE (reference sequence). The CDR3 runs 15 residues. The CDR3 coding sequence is TGTGCCAGCACCCAGATGGCGACGGATAATTCACCCCTCCACTTT. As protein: CASTQMATDNSPLHF.

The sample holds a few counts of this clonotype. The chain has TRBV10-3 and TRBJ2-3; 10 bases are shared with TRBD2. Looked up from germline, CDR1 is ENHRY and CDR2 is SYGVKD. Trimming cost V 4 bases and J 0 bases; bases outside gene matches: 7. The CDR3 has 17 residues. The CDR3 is CAISGLAGDPSTDTQYF. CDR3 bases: TGTGCCATCAGTGGGCTAGCGGGGGACCCAAGCACAGATACGCAGTATTTT.

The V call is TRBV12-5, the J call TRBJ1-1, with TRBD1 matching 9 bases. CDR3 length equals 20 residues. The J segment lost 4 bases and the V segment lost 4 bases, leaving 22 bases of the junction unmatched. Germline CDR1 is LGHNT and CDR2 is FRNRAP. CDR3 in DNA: TGTGCTAGTGGTTCCCATAATTACCGGGACAGGGCTGTATCGGGCACTGAAGCTTTCTTT. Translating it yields CASGSHNYRDRAVSGTEAFF.

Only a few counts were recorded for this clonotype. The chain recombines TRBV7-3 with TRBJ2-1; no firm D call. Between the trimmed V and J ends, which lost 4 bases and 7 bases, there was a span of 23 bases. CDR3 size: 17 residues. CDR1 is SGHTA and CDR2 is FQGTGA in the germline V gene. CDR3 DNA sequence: TGTGCCAGCAGCTCTTTAATGGCCTGGATTGGCCAGAATGAGCAGTTCTTC. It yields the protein CASSSLMAWIGQNEQFF. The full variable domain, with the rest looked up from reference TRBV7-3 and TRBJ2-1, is GAGVSQTPSNKVTEKGKYVELRCDPISGHTALYWYRQSLGQGPEFLIYFQGTGAADDSGLPNDRFFAVRPEGSVSTLKIQRTERGDSAVYLCASSSLMAWIGQNEQFFGPGTRLTVL.

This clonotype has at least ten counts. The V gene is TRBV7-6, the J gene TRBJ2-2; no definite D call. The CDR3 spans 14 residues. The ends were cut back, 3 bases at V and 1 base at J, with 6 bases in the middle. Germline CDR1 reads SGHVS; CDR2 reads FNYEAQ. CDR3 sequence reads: CASSFQLNTGELFF. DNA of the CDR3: TGTGCCAGCAGCTTCCAACTGAACACCGGGGAGCTGTTTTTT.

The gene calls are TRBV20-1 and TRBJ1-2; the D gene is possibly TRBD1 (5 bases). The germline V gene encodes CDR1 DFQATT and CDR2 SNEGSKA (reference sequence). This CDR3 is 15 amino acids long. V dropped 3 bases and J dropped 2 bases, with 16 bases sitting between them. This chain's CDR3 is CSASLRGEGNYGYTF. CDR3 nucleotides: TGCAGTGCTAGCCTAAGAGGAGAGGGGAACTATGGCTACACCTTC.

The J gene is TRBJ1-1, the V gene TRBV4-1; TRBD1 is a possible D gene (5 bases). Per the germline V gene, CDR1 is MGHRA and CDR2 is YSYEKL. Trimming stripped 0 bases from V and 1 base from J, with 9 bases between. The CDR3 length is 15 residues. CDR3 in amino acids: CASSQEAGTNTEAFF. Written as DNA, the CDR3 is TGCGCCAGCAGCCAAGAAGCGGGGACGAACACTGAAGCTTTCTTT.

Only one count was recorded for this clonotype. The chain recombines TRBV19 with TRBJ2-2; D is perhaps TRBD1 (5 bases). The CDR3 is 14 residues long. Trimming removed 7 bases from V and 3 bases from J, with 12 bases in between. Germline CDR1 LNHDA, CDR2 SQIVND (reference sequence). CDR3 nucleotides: TGTGCCAGTAATCAGATAGGGGACACCGGGGAGCTGTTTTTT. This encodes CASNQIGDTGELFF. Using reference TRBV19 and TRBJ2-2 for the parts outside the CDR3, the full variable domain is DGGITQSPKYLFRKEGQNVTLSCEQNLNHDAMYWYRQDPGQGLRLIYYSQIVNDFQKGDIAEGYSVSREKKESFPLTVTSAQKNPTAFYLCASNQIGDTGELFFGEGSRLTVL.

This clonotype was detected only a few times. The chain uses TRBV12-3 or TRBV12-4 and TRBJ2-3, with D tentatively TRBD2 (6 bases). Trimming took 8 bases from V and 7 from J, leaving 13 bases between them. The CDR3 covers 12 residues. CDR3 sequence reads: CASGREANTQYF. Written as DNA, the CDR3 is TGTGCCAGCGGCAGGGAGGCGAATACGCAGTATTTT.